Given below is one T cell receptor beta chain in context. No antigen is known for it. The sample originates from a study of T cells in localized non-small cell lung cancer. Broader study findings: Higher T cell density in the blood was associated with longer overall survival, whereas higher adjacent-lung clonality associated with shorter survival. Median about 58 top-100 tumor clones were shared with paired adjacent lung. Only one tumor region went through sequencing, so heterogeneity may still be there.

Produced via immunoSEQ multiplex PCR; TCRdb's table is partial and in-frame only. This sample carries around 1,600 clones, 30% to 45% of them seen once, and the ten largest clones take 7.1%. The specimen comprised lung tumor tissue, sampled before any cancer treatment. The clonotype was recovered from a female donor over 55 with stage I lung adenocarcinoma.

CDR3 loop: CASSGTAIVVLTF. The DNA of the CDR3 is TGTGCCAGCAGCGGGACAGCCATCGTTGTCCTGACTTTC. This chain connects TRBV28 to TRBJ2-6; 7 bases match TRBD1. CDR3 size: 13 residues. Germline loops: CDR1 MDHEN, CDR2 SYDVKM. Losses at the gene ends were 6 bases for V and 13 bases for J; bases not matched to a gene: 9.